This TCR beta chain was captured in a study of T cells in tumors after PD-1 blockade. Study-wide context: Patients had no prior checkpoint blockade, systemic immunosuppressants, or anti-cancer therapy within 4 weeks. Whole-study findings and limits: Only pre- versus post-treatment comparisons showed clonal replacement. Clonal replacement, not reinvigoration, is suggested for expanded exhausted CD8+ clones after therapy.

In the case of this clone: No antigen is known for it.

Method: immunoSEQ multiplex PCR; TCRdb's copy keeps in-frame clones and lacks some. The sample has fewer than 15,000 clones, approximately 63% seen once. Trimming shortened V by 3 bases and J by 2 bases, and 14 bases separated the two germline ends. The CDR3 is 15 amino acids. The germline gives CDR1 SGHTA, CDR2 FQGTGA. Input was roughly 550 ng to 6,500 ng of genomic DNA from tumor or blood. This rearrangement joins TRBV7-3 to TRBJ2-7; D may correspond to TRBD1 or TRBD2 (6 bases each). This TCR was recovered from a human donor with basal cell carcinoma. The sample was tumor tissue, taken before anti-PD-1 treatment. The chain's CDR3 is CASSFRGVWTYEQYF. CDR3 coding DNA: TGTGCCAGCAGCTTTAGGGGGGTCTGGACCTACGAGCAGTACTTC.